These 21 T cell receptor beta chains were all obtained from the same sample, sequenced in a study of cytomegalovirus exposure and HLA in healthy donors. Both 60 Vbeta primers and 13 Jbeta primers went into the PCR. Clones were read by immunoSEQ multiplex PCR, and TCRdb kept only the in-frame ones, dropping some. The table records approximately 30,000 clones, around two thirds of them present only once. Specimen: PBMCs. These receptors all stem from a man aged 50-59 years in good health and CMV-seropositive.

This clone has a single count. This chain joins TRBV5-1 and TRBJ1-1, with 8 bases aligning to TRBD1. The J segment lost 7 bases and the V segment lost 4 bases, leaving 3 bases of the junction unmatched. CDR1 and CDR2 from the germline V gene are SGHRS and YFSETQ. The CDR3 spans 12 residues. The CDR3 DNA reads TGCGCCAGCAGCATTGGACAGGGTGAAGCTTTCTTT. It specifies CASSIGQGEAFF.

The chain couples TRBV29-1 to TRBJ2-3, with 9 bases fitting TRBD2. CDR1 SQVTM and CDR2 ANQGSEA come from the germline V gene. The CDR3 is 14 amino acids. The CDR3 DNA reads as TGCAGAGCAGTGGGCGGGGGGGCCGCTAATACGCAGTATTTT. It is translated as CRAVGGGAANTQYF.

The chain links TRBV5-6 to TRBJ2-7; D is unclear. The germline CDR1 and CDR2 sequences are SGHDT and YYEEEE. The V end was cut by 2 bases, the J end by 5 bases, with 11 bases between. The CDR3 sequence is 13 residues long. The CDR3 region has the DNA TGTGCCAGCAGCTTTGGCAGGTCGCACGAGCAGTACTTC. Its translation: CASSFGRSHEQYF.

V gene TRBV9 combines with J gene TRBJ1-1; 7 bases align to TRBD1. Germline lookup yields CDR1 SGDLS and CDR2 YYNGEE. The V segment lost 4 bases and the J segment 0 bases; nucleotides outside the gene matches: 6. The CDR3 covers 15 residues. The CDR3 coding sequence is TGTGCCAGCAGCTTGCAGGGGGGAATGAACACTGAAGCTTTCTTT. This codes for CASSLQGGMNTEAFF.

The J gene is TRBJ2-1, the V gene TRBV4-1; 8 positions agree with TRBD2. Germline-derived CDR1 and CDR2 are MGHRA and YSYEKL. Trimming removed 2 bases from V and 13 bases from J; junction bases left unmatched: 10. CDR3 length: 14 residues. The chain's CDR3 is CASSQTHGLARQFF. Written as DNA, the CDR3 is TGCGCCAGCAGCCAAACCCATGGACTAGCTCGTCAGTTCTTC.

This clone has only one observation. This CDR3 reads CASSQARSETQYF. The CDR3 DNA follows: TGCGCCAGCAGCCAAGCACGAAGCGAGACCCAGTACTTC. The chain uses TRBV4-3 and TRBJ2-5; no clear D gene. Germline V lookup: CDR1 LGHNA, CDR2 YSLEER. The V end was cut by 1 base, the J end by 5 bases, with 8 bases between. The CDR3 extends over 13 amino acids.

The chain carries TRBV5-6 and TRBJ2-5; TRBD2 is a possible D gene (6 bases). Trimming removed 5 bases at V and 1 base at J, with 15 bases between. The CDR3 loop spans 15 amino acids. Germline V gene lookup returns CDR1 SGHDT and CDR2 YYEEEE. CDR3 protein: CASRPGLQLQETQYF. In DNA form, the CDR3 reads TGTGCCAGCAGACCGGGACTCCAGCTCCAAGAGACCCAGTACTTC.

CDR3 sequence: CASSFKGQGSYGYTF. In DNA, the CDR3 is TGTGCCAGCAGCTTTAAGGGACAGGGCAGCTATGGCTACACCTTC. V gene TRBV7-2 combines with J gene TRBJ1-2; 9 bases are shared with TRBD1. After removal of 3 bases from V and 4 bases from J, the junction contained 6 bases not matched to a gene. Germline-derived CDR1 and CDR2 are SGHTA and FQGNSA. The CDR3 is 15 amino acids.

The genes are TRBV7-2 and TRBJ2-3; D perhaps matches TRBD1 (6 bases). CDR1 SGHTA and CDR2 FQGNSA come from the germline V gene. CDR3 length: 13 residues. The ends were cut back, 4 bases at V and 7 bases at J, with 12 bases in the middle. The CDR3 sequence is CASSSTGRNTQYF. DNA of the CDR3: TGTGCCAGCAGCTCCACAGGGCGGAATACGCAGTATTTT.

The chain combines TRBV19 with TRBJ1-5; 7 nucleotides agree with TRBD1. This CDR3 has 16 residues. Trimming removed 6 bases from V and 1 base from J; junction bases left unmatched: 9. Per the germline V gene, CDR1 is LNHDA and CDR2 is SQIVND (reference sequence). The CDR3 DNA follows: TGTGCCAGTAGCACTACAGGGGTAGGGAGCAATCAGCCCCAGCATTTT. Protein product: CASSTTGVGSNQPQHF.

The chain joins TRBV29-1 to TRBJ2-5; a weak D match, TRBD1 (5 bases). V was shortened by 5 bases and J by 3 bases, with 10 bases between the two germline ends. Germline CDR1 reads SQVTM; CDR2 reads ANQGSEA. The CDR3 spans 12 residues. The CDR3: CSVQGRKETQYF. Here the CDR3 DNA reads TGCAGCGTTCAGGGCAGAAAAGAGACCCAGTACTTC. The full variable domain, completed using reference TRBV29-1 and TRBJ2-5, is SAVISQKPSRDICQRGTSLTIQCQVDSQVTMMFWYRQQPGQSLTLIATANQGSEATYESGFVIDKFPISRPNLTFSTLTVSNMSPEDSSIYLCSVQGRKETQYFGPGTRLLVL.

This clone was seen only a few times. The chain combines TRBV9 with TRBJ2-3; TRBD2 agrees at 7 bases. Germline values: CDR1 SGDLS, CDR2 YYNGEE. With 4 bases clipped from V and 3 bases from J, the junction kept 11 bases outside the gene matches. The CDR3 length is 16 residues. The DNA for the CDR3 is TGTGCCAGCAGCAATCAACTAGACGGGGGGACAGATACGCAGTATTTT. It specifies CASSNQLDGGTDTQYF. Full variable domain (missing parts from reference TRBV9 and TRBJ2-3): DSGVTQTPKHLITATGQRVTLRCSPRSGDLSVYWYQQSLDQGLQFLIQYYNGEERAKGNILERFSAQQFPDLHSELNLSSLELGDSALYFCASSNQLDGGTDTQYFGPGTRLTVL.

This chain connects TRBV6-5 to TRBJ1-2; 7 bases map to TRBD1. The CDR3 sequence is 14 residues long. The V gene's germline CDR1 is MNHEY and CDR2 SVGAGI. With 4 bases clipped from V and 4 bases from J, the junction kept 6 bases outside the gene matches. The CDR3 spells CASSWTGHGYGYTF. The CDR3 DNA is TGTGCCAGCAGTTGGACAGGCCATGGCTATGGCTACACCTTC.

The chain links TRBV2 to TRBJ2-3; 12 bases map to TRBD2. The CDR3 has 15 amino acids. V was clipped by 5 bases and J by 2 bases; unmatched bases: 2. The germline V gene encodes CDR1 SNHLY and CDR2 FYNNEI. Written as DNA, the CDR3 is TGTGCCAGCAGTCTAGCGGGGGGGAACACAGATACGCAGTATTTT. Protein product: CASSLAGGNTDTQYF.

V usage is TRBV27 and J usage is TRBJ1-4, with 7 bases identical to TRBD1. The length of the CDR3 is 13 residues. Germline V lookup: CDR1 MNHEY, CDR2 SMNVEV (reference sequence). The V segment lost 5 bases and the J segment 11 bases; nucleotides outside the gene matches: 8. The CDR3 loop is CASSLSGTVKLFF. The CDR3 bases are TGTGCCAGCAGTCTGTCCGGGACAGTTAAACTGTTTTTT.

The rearrangement joins TRBV23-1 to TRBJ2-1; 8 positions match TRBD1. TRBV23-1 belongs to the ORF category, with a function that is uncertain. The CDR3 is 17 amino acids. The trim removed 6 bases at V and 4 bases at J, leaving 14 bases unmatched. CDR3 region: CASSNAAGTGNYNEQFF. The CDR3 nucleotides read TGCGCCAGCAGCAACGCGGCCGGGACAGGTAATTACAATGAGCAGTTCTTC.

V gene TRBV2 combines with J gene TRBJ1-1; D unclear. The V gene lost 11 bases and the J gene lost 4 bases, with 20 bases spanning the gap. Germline V gene data show CDR1 as SNHLY and CDR2 as FYNNEI. CDR3 length: 14 residues. The DNA for the CDR3 is TGTGCCGGTACGTACAGTATGAGTGGCACTGAAGCTTTCTTT. Translating it yields CAGTYSMSGTEAFF.

This clone was seen a single time. The chain uses TRBV6-5 and TRBJ2-7, with D possibly being TRBD2 (6 bases). Trimming cost V 0 bases and J 2 bases, with 11 bases left between them. From germline, CDR1 is MNHEY and CDR2 SVGAGI. The CDR3 extends over 15 amino acids. The CDR3 loop is CASSYSYGGAYEQYF. DNA for the CDR3: TGTGCCAGCAGTTACTCCTACGGGGGAGCCTACGAGCAGTACTTC.

The J gene is TRBJ2-3, the V gene TRBV30; 12 positions agree with TRBD2. The germline CDR1 and CDR2 sequences are GTSNPN and SVGIG (reference sequence). Trimming at V came to 3 bases and at J to 3 bases, leaving 7 bases not matched to a gene. CDR3 length: 16 residues. CDR3 amino acids: CAWSPGGLAGTDTQYF. The CDR3, as DNA: TGTGCCTGGAGCCCCGGCGGACTAGCGGGGACAGATACGCAGTATTTT.

The table lists this clone with a few counts. The chain combines TRBV7-9 with TRBJ2-1; the match to TRBD2 covers 8 bases. Unmatched junction bases numbered 6, after V lost 3 bases and J lost 8 bases. The CDR3 totals 14 residues. Per the germline V gene, CDR1 is SEHNR and CDR2 is FQNEAQ (reference sequence). The CDR3 sequence: CASSFGGGIDEQFF. CDR3 sequence (DNA): TGTGCCAGCAGCTTCGGCGGGGGGATCGATGAGCAGTTCTTC.

This chain links TRBV9 with TRBJ1-5, with 7 nucleotides matching TRBD1. The germline CDR1 and CDR2 sequences are SGDLS and YYNGEE. Trimming at V came to 2 bases and at J to 5 bases, leaving 4 bases not matched to a gene. The CDR3 loop spans 14 amino acids. CDR3 bases: TGTGCCAGCAGCGTCGACACAGGGGATCAGCCCCAGCATTTT. This sequence encodes CASSVDTGDQPQHF.